What follows are 8 T cell receptor beta chains derived from one specimen sequenced in a study of blood T cell repertoires in COVID-19. Using immunoSEQ multiplex PCR, the repertoire was profiled, and TCRdb retains in-frame clones only, with some absent. Here the sample spans 70,000 to 100,000 clones, nearly 90% being singletons. Sequenced material: peripheral blood. Receptors were obtained from an elderly woman with active or convalescent COVID-19.

The chain employs TRBV28 and TRBJ1-3; D is uncertain. Germline values: CDR1 MDHEN, CDR2 SYDVKM. The germline V and J ends were trimmed by 3 bases and 0 bases, with 18 bases remaining between them. The CDR3 runs to 18 residues. The DNA of the CDR3 is TGTGCCAGCAGTTTCAAGGGTGTATCGGGGATCTCTGGAAACACCATATATTTT. This gives the protein CASSFKGVSGISGNTIYF.

This clone came up once. This chain uses TRBV4-3 with TRBJ2-5; D might be TRBD1 (6 bases). V shed 0 bases and J shed 2 bases, with 7 bases lying between them. CDR3 size: 14 residues. Germline V CDR1 and CDR2: LGHNA, YSLEER. As DNA, the CDR3 is TGCGCCAGCAGCCAAGAGGGGGCACAAGAGACCCAGTACTTC. Protein product: CASSQEGAQETQYF.

The chain couples TRBV7-2 to TRBJ2-1; TRBD2 matches 7 bases. Germline CDR1 SGHTA, CDR2 FQGNSA. J was trimmed by 6 bases and V by 2 bases; bases with no gene match: 10. The CDR3 has 16 residues. CDR3: CASSLLVWSGVNEQFF. The CDR3 DNA is TGTGCCAGCAGCTTATTGGTGTGGAGCGGGGTCAATGAGCAGTTCTTC.

V is TRBV28 and J is TRBJ1-1, with D maybe TRBD1 (5 bases). Germline values: CDR1 MDHEN, CDR2 SYDVKM. This CDR3 region has 14 residues. The V end was cut by 6 bases, the J end by 1 base, with 12 bases between. CDR3 amino acids: CASRLVGQNTEAFF. The CDR3 DNA follows: TGTGCCAGCAGGTTGGTGGGGCAGAACACTGAAGCTTTCTTT.

The chain is built from TRBV5-6 and TRBJ1-1; D not certain. V lost 0 bases and J 2 bases, leaving 8 bases between the germline ends. Per germline, CDR1 SGHDT and CDR2 YYEEEE. The length of the CDR3 is 14 residues. CDR3 DNA sequence: TGTGCCAGCAGCTTGGGGCCAGTTAACACTGAAGCTTTCTTT. It encodes CASSLGPVNTEAFF.

The V gene is TRBV27, the J gene TRBJ1-4; D is ambiguous. Germline V gives CDR1 MNHEY, CDR2 SMNVEV (reference sequence). CDR3 length: 14 residues. Trimming stripped 3 bases from V and 4 bases from J, with 9 bases between. The CDR3 loop reads CASSFSEFNEKLFF. DNA of the CDR3: TGTGCCAGCAGTTTTTCTGAGTTTAATGAAAAACTGTTTTTT.

CDR3 nucleotides: TGTGCCAGCAGCCCTAGCGGGGGAGGGAGGACTGAAGCTTTCTTT. Its protein product is CASSPSGGGRTEAFF. The J gene is TRBJ1-1, the V gene TRBV7-6, with TRBD1 as a possible D gene (5 bases). V lost 5 bases and J lost 5, with 18 bases in between. CDR1 and CDR2 from the germline V gene are SGHVS and FNYEAQ. The CDR3 covers 15 residues.

The rearrangement uses TRBV7-9 and TRBJ2-7, with D hard to call. Germline V gives CDR1 SEHNR, CDR2 FQNEAQ (reference sequence). Deletions cut 5 bases from V and 0 bases from J, with 11 bases between. CDR3 size: 14 residues. This CDR3 is CASSPRHSSYEQYF. The CDR3 DNA reads as TGTGCCAGCAGCCCCAGACACAGCTCCTACGAGCAGTACTTC.